This entry lists 27 T cell receptor beta chains sequenced from one sample in a study of shared clonotypes between healthy human individuals. Measured with immunoSEQ multiplex PCR; TCRdb has only the in-frame clones, and not every one. The repertoire holds around 1.1 million clones, with around three quarters as singletons. The sequenced sample was memory CD4+ T cells from PBMCs. Noted subset: CD45RA-negative fraction. These receptors were taken from a man younger than 35 in good health. Some clones in this sample may be carry-over from other donors' samples.

The chain carries TRBV18 and TRBJ2-3; a possible D gene is TRBD1 (5 bases). Between the trimmed V and J ends, which lost 2 bases and 3 bases, there was a span of 12 bases. CDR1 is KGHSH and CDR2 is LQKENI in the germline V gene. This CDR3 comprises 15 residues. The CDR3 DNA sequence: TGTGCCAGCTCACCAAAGGGCCAGGGAACAGATACGCAGTATTTT. Its translation: CASSPKGQGTDTQYF.

This clone was observed once. The chain joins TRBV6-6 to TRBJ2-2; a possible D gene is TRBD2 (6 bases). This CDR3 region has 14 residues. From germline, CDR1 is MNHNY and CDR2 SVGAGI (reference sequence). The germline V and J ends were trimmed by 2 bases and 8 bases, with 12 bases remaining between them. The CDR3, as DNA: TGTGCCAGCAGTTACAGGCAGGAGGGGGGGGAGCTGTTTTTT. This sequence encodes CASSYRQEGGELFF.

The gene calls are TRBV7-2 and TRBJ1-1, with TRBD1 as a possible D gene (5 bases). This CDR3 comprises 15 residues. With 8 bases removed from V and 1 base from J, the gap between germline ends came to 17 bases. Per germline, CDR1 SGHTA and CDR2 FQGNSA. CDR3 sequence reads: CASAETGTKNTEAFF. CDR3 nucleotide sequence: TGTGCCAGCGCGGAAACGGGGACGAAGAACACTGAAGCTTTCTTT.

This clone was observed a single time. The V and J genes are TRBV19 and TRBJ2-7; the match to TRBD1 covers 9 bases. V shed 6 bases, J shed 2 bases, and the junction held 8 bases outside the gene matches. The CDR3 length is 15 residues. Germline V gene data show CDR1 as LNHDA and CDR2 as SQIVND (reference sequence). CDR3 loop: CASSEQGAPTYEQYF. The CDR3 nucleotides read TGTGCCAGTAGCGAACAGGGGGCCCCAACCTACGAGCAGTACTTC.

DNA for the CDR3: TGTGCCAGCAGCGTAGGGGGGCTAGCGGACTACAATGAGCAGTTCTTC. Translating gives CASSVGGLADYNEQFF. The J gene is TRBJ2-1, the V gene TRBV9; possibly TRBD2 for D (7 bases). The germline V gene encodes CDR1 SGDLS and CDR2 YYNGEE. V was pared by 0 bases and J by 3 bases, with 13 bases between. The CDR3 loop spans 16 amino acids. Full variable domain (remainder filled in from reference TRBV9 and TRBJ2-1): DSGVTQTPKHLITATGQRVTLRCSPRSGDLSVYWYQQSLDQGLQFLIQYYNGEERAKGNILERFSAQQFPDLHSELNLSSLELGDSALYFCASSVGGLADYNEQFFGPGTRLTVL.

This clone has more than one count but fewer than ten. The sample holds other DNA sequences that translate to the same CDR3. The chain joins TRBV6-6 to TRBJ2-5; D remains unclear. The CDR3 runs to 13 residues. Trimming stripped 6 bases from V and 1 base from J, with 9 bases between. Germline lookup yields CDR1 MNHNY and CDR2 SVGAGI (reference sequence). Here the CDR3 reads CASSLGPQETQYF. As DNA, the CDR3 is TGTGCCAGCAGCCTCGGCCCCCAAGAGACCCAGTACTTC.

In its sample, this clone was seen a few times. This chain connects TRBV11-2 to TRBJ2-1; 10 bases map to TRBD2. CDR3 length: 16 residues. Unmatched junction bases numbered 12, after V lost 6 bases and J lost 7 bases. Germline V lookup: CDR1 SGHAT, CDR2 FQNNGV. This CDR3 is CASRPTLSGRINEQFF. Here the CDR3 DNA reads TGTGCCAGCAGACCAACTCTTAGCGGGAGGATAAATGAGCAGTTCTTC.

V and J are TRBV28 and TRBJ2-5, with D perhaps TRBD1 (8 bases). With 5 bases removed from V and 4 bases from J, the gap between germline ends came to 17 bases. Germline V gives CDR1 MDHEN, CDR2 SYDVKM. The CDR3 loop spans 15 amino acids. The CDR3 bases are TGTGCCAGCAGTACCCGACAGGGGAGGGGAGAGACCCAGTACTTC. Its translation is CASSTRQGRGETQYF.

This clone has only one observation. The chain uses TRBV18 and TRBJ2-7; D call uncertain. The CDR3 extends over 13 amino acids. Germline V CDR1 and CDR2: KGHSH, LQKENI. Trimming removed 0 bases from V and 7 bases from J, with 10 bases in between. This chain's CDR3 is CASSPPGVREQYF. Written as DNA, the CDR3 is TGTGCCAGCTCACCACCCGGAGTCCGGGAGCAGTACTTC.

V gene TRBV5-1 combines with J gene TRBJ2-3; D is perhaps TRBD2 (5 bases). V dropped 7 bases and J dropped 2 bases, with 14 bases sitting between them. Germline V gene sequence: CDR1 SGHRS, CDR2 YFSETQ. The CDR3 runs 14 residues. CDR3 loop: CASSETTNTDTQYF. The CDR3 DNA is TGCGCCAGCTCAGAGACGACTAACACAGATACGCAGTATTTT.

The chain is built from TRBV5-1 and TRBJ2-5; D perhaps matches TRBD2 (6 bases). This CDR3 contains 14 residues. V lost 4 bases and J 3 bases, leaving 13 bases between the germline ends. Germline loops: CDR1 SGHRS, CDR2 YFSETQ. The CDR3 protein is CASSPHGTEETQYF. In nucleotides, the CDR3 is TGCGCCAGCAGCCCCCACGGGACTGAAGAGACCCAGTACTTC.

Points on this clone: At the DNA level, this CDR3 is encoded by other sequences in the same sample as well. The CDR3 region has the DNA TGTGCCAGCAGAGCAAGCAATCAGCCCCAGCATTTT. It specifies CASRASNQPQHF. The rearrangement uses TRBV28 and TRBJ1-5; no reliable D call. V lost 6 bases and J 1 base, leaving 4 bases between the germline ends. The CDR3 spans 12 residues. The V gene's germline CDR1 is MDHEN and CDR2 SYDVKM.

The chain uses TRBV9 and TRBJ2-7, with a weak D call TRBD2 (5 bases). Trimming stripped 3 bases from V and 1 base from J, with 14 bases between. CDR3 length: 15 residues. The germline gives CDR1 SGDLS, CDR2 YYNGEE. The CDR3 is CASSAGITSSYEQYF. Written as DNA, the CDR3 is TGTGCCAGCAGCGCCGGGATTACGTCGTCCTACGAGCAGTACTTC.

J is TRBJ1-5 and V is TRBV5-8; D call uncertain. This CDR3 comprises 14 residues. Germline CDR1 SGHTS, CDR2 YDEGEE. V was clipped by 0 bases and J by 1 base, with 5 bases between them. This chain's CDR3 is CASSLDDSNQPQHF. The CDR3 bases are TGTGCCAGCAGCTTGGATGACAGCAATCAGCCCCAGCATTTT.

The chain employs TRBV5-1 and TRBJ2-3; D possibly corresponds to TRBD1 (5 bases). The CDR3 is 15 amino acids. The germline CDR1 and CDR2 sequences are SGHRS and YFSETQ. V was cut by 0 bases and J by 1 base, with 9 bases left in between. The chain's CDR3 is CASSLVARGTDTQYF. The CDR3 DNA reads as TGCGCCAGCAGCTTGGTGGCCAGGGGCACAGATACGCAGTATTTT. Based on the CDR3 plus reference TRBV5-1 and TRBJ2-3, the full variable domain is KAGVTQTPRYLIKTRGQQVTLSCSPISGHRSVSWYQQTPGQGLQFLFEYFSETQRNKGNFPGRFSGRQFSNSRSEMNVSTLELGDSALYLCASSLVARGTDTQYFGPGTRLTVL.

V usage is TRBV11-2 and J usage is TRBJ1-3; TRBD1 agrees at 7 bases. The CDR3 contains 17 residues. Germline lookup yields CDR1 SGHAT and CDR2 FQNNGV. The junction had 11 bases not matched to a gene; V was cut back by 3 bases and J by 3 bases. The CDR3 loop reads CASSFIQGKAFGNTIYF. The DNA for the CDR3 is TGTGCCAGCAGCTTTATACAGGGGAAGGCTTTTGGAAACACCATATATTTT.

Comments on this clone: The same CDR3 arises from other DNA sequences in this sample as well. This chain connects TRBV7-9 to TRBJ1-2; 9 positions match TRBD1. The CDR3 covers 13 residues. Germline loops: CDR1 SEHNR, CDR2 FQNEAQ (reference sequence). The ends lost 3 bases at V and 4 bases at J; junction bases unmatched: 0. In nucleotides, the CDR3 is TGTGCCAGCAGCTTGGGACAGGGCTATGGCTACACCTTC. Protein sequence: CASSLGQGYGYTF.

This sequence joins TRBV4-1 and TRBJ1-1; D is unclear. CDR1 and CDR2 from the germline V gene are MGHRA and YSYEKL. The CDR3 totals 15 residues. V gave up 8 bases and J gave up 2 bases, with 18 bases separating them. This CDR3 is CASGPQENTNTEAFF. The CDR3 DNA is TGCGCCAGCGGCCCCCAGGAGAATACTAACACTGAAGCTTTCTTT.

The gene calls are TRBV5-6 and TRBJ2-5, with D perhaps TRBD1 (6 bases). The CDR3 has 14 amino acids. V was shortened by 0 bases and J by 4 bases, with 10 bases between the two germline ends. Per the germline V gene, CDR1 is SGHDT and CDR2 is YYEEEE. CDR3 bases: TGTGCCAGCAGCTTGGGGGGGCGCGGAGAGACCCAGTACTTC. It encodes CASSLGGRGETQYF.

The chain couples TRBV18 to TRBJ2-3; the D is unclear. The CDR3 consists of 14 residues. V was trimmed by 8 bases and J by 0 bases, leaving 12 bases between them. Germline values: CDR1 KGHSH, CDR2 LQKENI. CDR3 loop: CASQLMSSTDTQYF. The CDR3 DNA follows: TGTGCCAGCCAGCTAATGTCTAGCACAGATACGCAGTATTTT.

This rearrangement joins TRBV18 to TRBJ2-7; D might be TRBD1 (6 bases). Trimming stripped 5 bases from V and 0 bases from J, with 11 bases between. Germline CDR1 is KGHSH and CDR2 is LQKENI. The CDR3 is made up of 14 amino acids. The CDR3 sequence is CASSARDNSYEQYF. For the CDR3, the DNA is TGTGCCAGCTCAGCCCGGGACAACTCCTACGAGCAGTACTTC.

The chain couples TRBV5-6 to TRBJ2-7; 9 bases map to TRBD1. Germline assignment: CDR1 SGHDT and CDR2 YYEEEE. Trimming removed 4 bases from V and 4 bases from J; junction bases left unmatched: 3. CDR3 length: 13 residues. In DNA, the CDR3 is TGTGCCAGCAGCCAGGACAGGGGATACGAGCAGTACTTC. The encoded protein is CASSQDRGYEQYF.

The CDR3 DNA reads as TGTGCCAGCAGCGTATATGGGTCGGACACAGATACGCAGTATTTT. It translates to CASSVYGSDTDTQYF. The V call is TRBV9, the J call TRBJ2-3; D gene unclear. Trimming left V 1 base short and J 2 bases short, with 11 bases between. CDR3 size: 15 residues. The germline gives CDR1 SGDLS, CDR2 YYNGEE.

This clone was detected ten times or more. The V and J genes are TRBV4-2 and TRBJ1-2; 8 nucleotides line up with TRBD1. Germline CDR1 and CDR2: LGHNA and YNFKEQ. Trimming cost V 3 bases and J 2 bases; bases outside gene matches: 5. The CDR3 has 15 amino acids. CDR3 sequence reads: CASSHSRGLNYGYTF. CDR3 coding DNA: TGTGCCAGCAGCCACAGCAGGGGGCTCAACTATGGCTACACCTTC.

Concerning this clone itself: Being one base from a much bigger clone, this may be a read error. This CDR3 is also generated by other DNA sequences in the sample. The J gene is TRBJ1-3, the V gene TRBV5-1; D uncertain. V lost 0 bases to trimming and J lost 0 bases, with 4 bases between them. This CDR3 spans 14 amino acids. Per the germline V gene, CDR1 is SGHRS and CDR2 is YFSETQ. In nucleotides, the CDR3 is TGCGCCAGCAGCTTGGGCAGCTCTGGAAACACCATATATTTT. It codes for CASSLGSSGNTIYF.

This clone was observed a single time. The V gene is TRBV7-9, the J gene TRBJ2-5; 8 nucleotides match TRBD1. The CDR3 sequence is 15 residues long. V shed 1 base, J shed 4 bases, and the junction held 5 bases outside the gene matches. Germline-derived CDR1 and CDR2 are SEHNR and FQNEAQ (reference sequence). The DNA for the CDR3 is TGTGCCAGCAGCTTAGGAGGACAGGGTGGAGAGACCCAGTACTTC. Protein sequence: CASSLGGQGGETQYF.

A single count supports this clone. The V and J genes are TRBV6-6 and TRBJ2-7, with D possibly being TRBD2 (6 bases). V lost 6 bases and J 13 bases, leaving 19 bases between the germline ends. This CDR3 is 12 amino acids long. Germline-derived CDR1 and CDR2 are MNHNY and SVGAGI (reference sequence). The CDR3 sequence: CASSPGLPTHYF. The CDR3 nucleotides are TGTGCCAGCAGCCCGGGACTCCCGACGCATTACTTC.